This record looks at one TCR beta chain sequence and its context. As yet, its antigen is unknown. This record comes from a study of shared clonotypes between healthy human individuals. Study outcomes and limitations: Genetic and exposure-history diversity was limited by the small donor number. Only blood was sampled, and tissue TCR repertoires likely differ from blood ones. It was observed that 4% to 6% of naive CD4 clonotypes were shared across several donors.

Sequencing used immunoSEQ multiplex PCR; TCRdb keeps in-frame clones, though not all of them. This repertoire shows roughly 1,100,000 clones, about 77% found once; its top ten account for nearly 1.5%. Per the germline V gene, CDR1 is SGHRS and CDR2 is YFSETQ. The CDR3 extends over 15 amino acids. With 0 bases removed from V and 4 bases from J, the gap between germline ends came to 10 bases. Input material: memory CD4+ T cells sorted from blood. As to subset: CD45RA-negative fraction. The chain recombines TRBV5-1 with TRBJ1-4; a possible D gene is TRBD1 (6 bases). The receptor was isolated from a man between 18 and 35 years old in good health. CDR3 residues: CASSLEGTHNEKLFF. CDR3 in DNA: TGCGCCAGCAGCTTGGAGGGGACACATAATGAAAAACTGTTTTTT.